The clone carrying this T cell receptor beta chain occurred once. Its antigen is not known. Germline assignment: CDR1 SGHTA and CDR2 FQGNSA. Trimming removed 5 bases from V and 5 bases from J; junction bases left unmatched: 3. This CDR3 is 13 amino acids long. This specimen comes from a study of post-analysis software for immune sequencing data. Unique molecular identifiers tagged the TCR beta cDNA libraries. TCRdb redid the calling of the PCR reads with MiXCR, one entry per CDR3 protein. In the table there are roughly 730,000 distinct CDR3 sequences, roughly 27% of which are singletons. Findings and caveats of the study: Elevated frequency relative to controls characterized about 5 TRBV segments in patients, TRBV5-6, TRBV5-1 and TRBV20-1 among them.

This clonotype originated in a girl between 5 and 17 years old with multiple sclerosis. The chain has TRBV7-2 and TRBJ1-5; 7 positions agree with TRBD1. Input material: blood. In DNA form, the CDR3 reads TGTGCCAGCAGCCAGGACAGGTATCAGCCCCAGCATTTT. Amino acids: CASSQDRYQPQHF.